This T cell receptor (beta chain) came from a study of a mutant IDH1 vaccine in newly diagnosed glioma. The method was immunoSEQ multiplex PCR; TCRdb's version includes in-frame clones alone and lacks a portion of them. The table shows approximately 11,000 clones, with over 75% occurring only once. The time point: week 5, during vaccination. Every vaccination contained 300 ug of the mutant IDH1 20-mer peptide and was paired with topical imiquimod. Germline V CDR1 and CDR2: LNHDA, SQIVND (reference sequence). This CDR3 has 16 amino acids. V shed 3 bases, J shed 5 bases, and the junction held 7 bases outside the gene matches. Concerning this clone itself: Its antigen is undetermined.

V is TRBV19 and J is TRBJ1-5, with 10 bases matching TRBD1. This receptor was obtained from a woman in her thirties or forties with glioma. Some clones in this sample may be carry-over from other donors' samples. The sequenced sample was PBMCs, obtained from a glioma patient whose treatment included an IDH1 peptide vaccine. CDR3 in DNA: TGTGCCAGTAGTATTTCCGGGACAGGGGCATATCAGCCCCAGCATTTT. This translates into CASSISGTGAYQPQHF.